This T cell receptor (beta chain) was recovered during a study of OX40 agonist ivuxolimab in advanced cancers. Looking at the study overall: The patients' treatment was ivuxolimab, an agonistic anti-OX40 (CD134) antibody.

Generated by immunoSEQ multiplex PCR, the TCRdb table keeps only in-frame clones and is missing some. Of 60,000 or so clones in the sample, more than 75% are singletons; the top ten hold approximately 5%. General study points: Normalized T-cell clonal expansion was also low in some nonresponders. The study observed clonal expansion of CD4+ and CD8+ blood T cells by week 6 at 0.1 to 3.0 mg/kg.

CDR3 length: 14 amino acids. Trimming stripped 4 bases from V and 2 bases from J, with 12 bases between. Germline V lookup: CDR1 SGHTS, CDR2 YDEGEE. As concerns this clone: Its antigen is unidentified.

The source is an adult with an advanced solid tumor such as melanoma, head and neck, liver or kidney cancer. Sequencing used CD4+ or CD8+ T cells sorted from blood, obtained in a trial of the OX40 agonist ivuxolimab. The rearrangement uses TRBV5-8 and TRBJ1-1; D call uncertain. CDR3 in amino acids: CASSKGILNTEAFF. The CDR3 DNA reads TGTGCCAGCAGCAAGGGAATCTTAAACACTGAAGCTTTCTTT.